These 15 T cell receptor beta chains originate from one sample sequenced in a study of cytomegalovirus exposure and HLA in healthy donors. Primers included in the PCR were 60 Vbeta and 13 Jbeta primers. Clones were sequenced by immunoSEQ multiplex PCR, and TCRdb holds only the in-frame ones, with some missing. Of 60,000 to 70,000 clones in the sample, roughly 77% were seen once. Sequences were obtained from PBMCs. The origin of the receptors is a woman aged 25 to 39 in good health and CMV-seronegative.

DNA of the CDR3: TGTGCCATCAGTGAGCTCACGGCCGGGGAGCTGTTTTTT. Translation gives CAISELTAGELFF. The gene calls are TRBV10-3 and TRBJ2-2, with unresolved D. The CDR3 runs to 13 residues. The germline gives CDR1 ENHRY, CDR2 SYGVKD. The V end was cut by 2 bases, the J end by 6 bases, with 7 bases between.

The V gene is TRBV11-2, the J gene TRBJ2-5, with a possible D match to TRBD2 (6 bases). This CDR3 has 15 residues. Trimming left V 5 bases short and J 9 bases short, with 22 bases between. The germline V gene has CDR1 SGHAT and CDR2 FQNNGV. CDR3 amino acids: CASSQDRDWVLAQYF. The CDR3 DNA reads TGTGCCAGCAGCCAGGACCGGGACTGGGTCCTCGCCCAGTACTTC.

This rearrangement joins TRBV6-5 to TRBJ1-1; D gene uncertain. V lost 5 bases and J 5 bases, leaving 12 bases between the germline ends. There are 13 residues in the CDR3. CDR1 is MNHEY and CDR2 is SVGAGI in the germline V gene. The CDR3 coding sequence is TGTGCCAGCAGTCGGACGGGAGAGACTGAAGCTTTCTTT. As protein: CASSRTGETEAFF.

The rearrangement uses TRBV30 and TRBJ2-6; D unresolved. This CDR3 is 14 amino acids long. Trimming removed 1 base at V and 1 base at J, with 5 bases between. From germline, CDR1 is GTSNPN and CDR2 SVGIG (reference sequence). For the CDR3, the DNA is TGTGCCTGGAGTGCCGGTTCTGGGGCCAACGTCCTGACTTTC. Encoded protein: CAWSAGSGANVLTF.

This chain joins TRBV7-2 and TRBJ1-1; tentatively, D is TRBD1 (5 bases). The CDR3 covers 14 residues. Germline-derived CDR1 and CDR2 are SGHTA and FQGNSA. V was pared by 3 bases and J by 1 base, with 9 bases between. CDR3 sequence: CASSFLTGNTEAFF. CDR3 in DNA: TGTGCCAGCAGCTTCTTAACAGGGAACACTGAAGCTTTCTTT.

This rearrangement joins TRBV20-1 to TRBJ2-7; no clear D gene. Germline V gene lookup returns CDR1 DFQATT and CDR2 SNEGSKA (reference sequence). The CDR3 is made up of 11 amino acids. Trimming pared 3 bases from V and 2 bases from J, leaving 5 bases between. The CDR3, as DNA: TGCAGTGCTAGCTCTCCCTACGAGCAGTACTTC. This gives the protein CSASSPYEQYF.

In DNA form, the CDR3 reads TGTGCCTGGAGTACGACTGTTCAAGAGACCCAGTACTTC. Translating gives CAWSTTVQETQYF. This sequence joins TRBV30 and TRBJ2-5; D ambiguous. There are 13 residues in the CDR3. CDR1 is GTSNPN and CDR2 is SVGIG in the germline V gene (reference sequence). The V end was cut by 2 bases, the J end by 2 bases, with 9 bases between. Together with reference TRBV30 and TRBJ2-5, the CDR3 gives the full variable domain: SQTIHQWPATLVQPVGSPLSLECTVEGTSNPNLYWYRQAAGRGLQLLFYSVGIGQISSEVPQNLSASRPQDRQFILSSKKLLLSDSGFYLCAWSTTVQETQYFGPGTRLLVL.

The V and J genes are TRBV30 and TRBJ1-2; D is unresolved. Germline V gene lookup returns CDR1 GTSNPN and CDR2 SVGIG (reference sequence). The CDR3 length is 14 residues. V was shortened by 4 bases and J by 8 bases, with 20 bases between the two germline ends. In DNA, the CDR3 is TGTGCCTGGACTTCACCGAACTTTTGGAGGGGCTACACCTTC. Its translation is CAWTSPNFWRGYTF.

The V call is TRBV7-2, the J call TRBJ1-3; possibly TRBD1 for D (5 bases). CDR1 SGHTA and CDR2 FQGNSA come from the germline V gene. The CDR3 spans 15 residues. V lost 2 bases, J lost 0 bases, and 8 bases lay in between. DNA of the CDR3: TGTGCCAGCAGCTTACAGGGAAGCTCTGGAAACACCATATATTTT. Translated, it gives CASSLQGSSGNTIYF.

J is TRBJ1-5 and V is TRBV4-1, with D perhaps matching TRBD1 (6 bases). The ends were cut back, 5 bases at V and 4 bases at J, with 27 bases in the middle. Germline V gene lookup returns CDR1 MGHRA and CDR2 YSYEKL. The CDR3 contains 19 residues. Written as DNA, the CDR3 is TGCGCCAGCAGCTTCAGCCGGGACAAAAGTCCTTTGGGGAATCAGCCCCAGCATTTT. As protein: CASSFSRDKSPLGNQPQHF.

V gene TRBV30 combines with J gene TRBJ2-7; unclear D gene. CDR3 size: 11 residues. Germline V gives CDR1 GTSNPN, CDR2 SVGIG (reference sequence). The ends were cut back, 0 bases at V and 3 bases at J, with 3 bases in the middle. CDR3 in amino acids: CAWSVLYEQYF. In DNA form, the CDR3 reads TGTGCCTGGAGTGTACTCTACGAGCAGTACTTC.

This chain connects TRBV6-6 to TRBJ1-2; no firm D call. CDR1 is MNHNY, CDR2 SVGAGI, per germline (reference sequence). The ends were cut back, 7 bases at V and 4 bases at J, with 19 bases in the middle. The CDR3 spans 15 residues. CDR3 DNA sequence: TGTGCCAGCAATTCGAGAGGAGGGTCCACCTATGGCTACACCTTC. It encodes CASNSRGGSTYGYTF.

V and J are TRBV30 and TRBJ2-7; TRBD1 might be the D (6 bases). The V gene's germline CDR1 is GTSNPN and CDR2 SVGIG (reference sequence). The CDR3 runs to 10 residues. V was shortened by 7 bases and J by 4 bases, with 8 bases between the two germline ends. For the CDR3, the DNA is TGTGCCTCGGGACAATACGAGCAGTACTTC. Its protein is CASGQYEQYF.

The chain joins TRBV2 to TRBJ1-2; TRBD1 matches at 7 bases. V lost 2 bases to trimming and J lost 7 bases; unmatched junction nucleotides: 16. The CDR3 runs to 17 residues. CDR1 is SNHLY and CDR2 is FYNNEI in the germline V gene. The CDR3 DNA reads as TGTGCCAGCAGTGAAACCGGGAGGGGCAGGGGGACGGTTGGCTACACCTTC. Translation: CASSETGRGRGTVGYTF.

This chain connects TRBV6-5 to TRBJ2-5; 8 bases match TRBD2. The V and J ends lost 4 bases and 4 bases, in that order; junction bases with no gene match: 11. The CDR3 contains 16 residues. Germline assignment: CDR1 MNHEY and CDR2 SVGAGI. CDR3 sequence reads: CASSFPSSGRGETQYF. The CDR3 nucleotides read TGTGCCAGCAGTTTCCCCTCTAGCGGGCGGGGAGAGACCCAGTACTTC.